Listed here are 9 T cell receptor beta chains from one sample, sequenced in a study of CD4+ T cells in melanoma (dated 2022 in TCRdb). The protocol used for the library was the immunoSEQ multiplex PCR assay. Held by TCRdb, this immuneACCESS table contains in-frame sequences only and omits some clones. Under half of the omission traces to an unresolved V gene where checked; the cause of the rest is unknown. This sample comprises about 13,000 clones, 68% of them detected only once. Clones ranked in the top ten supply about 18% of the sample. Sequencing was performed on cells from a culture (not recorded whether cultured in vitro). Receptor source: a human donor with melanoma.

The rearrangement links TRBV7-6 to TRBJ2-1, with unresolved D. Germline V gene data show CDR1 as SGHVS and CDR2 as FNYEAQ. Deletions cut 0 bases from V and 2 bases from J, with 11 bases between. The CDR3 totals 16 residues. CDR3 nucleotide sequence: TGTGCCAGCAGCTTAGCCCAAACAATAACCTACAATGAGCAGTTCTTC. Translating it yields CASSLAQTITYNEQFF. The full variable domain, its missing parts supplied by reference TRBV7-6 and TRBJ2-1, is GAGVSQSPRYKVTKRGQDVALRCDPISGHVSLYWYRQALGQGPEFLTYFNYEAQQDKSGLPNDRFSAERPEGSISTLTIQRTEQRDSAMYRCASSLAQTITYNEQFFGPGTRLTVL.

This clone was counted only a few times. The CDR3 sequence: CASSQGARGPHTGELFF. CDR3 DNA: TGCGCCAGCAGCCAAGGGGCTAGGGGGCCTCACACCGGGGAGCTGTTTTTT. The chain uses TRBV4-1 and TRBJ2-2, with 7 bases aligning to TRBD1. The junction had 8 bases not matched to a gene; V was cut back by 1 base and J by 3 bases. Germline V CDR1 and CDR2: MGHRA, YSYEKL. The CDR3 is 17 amino acids.

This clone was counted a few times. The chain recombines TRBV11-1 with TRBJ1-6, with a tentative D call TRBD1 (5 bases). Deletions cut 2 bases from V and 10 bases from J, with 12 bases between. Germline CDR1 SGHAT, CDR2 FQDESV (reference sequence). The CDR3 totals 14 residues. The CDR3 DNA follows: TGTGCCAGCAGCTTACAGGGTCGGCGGTCACCCCTCCACTTT. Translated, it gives CASSLQGRRSPLHF.

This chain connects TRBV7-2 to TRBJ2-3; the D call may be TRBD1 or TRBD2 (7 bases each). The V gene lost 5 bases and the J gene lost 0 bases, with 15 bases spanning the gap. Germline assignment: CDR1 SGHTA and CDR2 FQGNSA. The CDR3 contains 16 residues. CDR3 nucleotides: TGTGCCAGCAGCCCGACCCAGGGGGGGAGCACAGATACGCAGTATTTT. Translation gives CASSPTQGGSTDTQYF.

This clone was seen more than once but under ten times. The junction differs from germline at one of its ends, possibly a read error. The CDR3 DNA reads as TGTGCTAGCAGCCCCGGGGGGGCCGACACCGGGGAGCTGTTTTTT. Its protein product is CASSPGGADTGELFF. V and J are TRBV7-7 and TRBJ2-2, with 8 nucleotides matching TRBD2. CDR3 size: 15 residues. The V gene's germline CDR1 is SSHAT and CDR2 FNYEAQ (reference sequence).

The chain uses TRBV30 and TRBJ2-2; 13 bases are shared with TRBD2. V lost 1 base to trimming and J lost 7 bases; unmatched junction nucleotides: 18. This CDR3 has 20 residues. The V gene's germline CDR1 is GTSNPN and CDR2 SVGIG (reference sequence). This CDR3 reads CAWSDPPGRRLAGGNGELFF. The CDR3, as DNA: TGTGCCTGGAGTGACCCACCGGGACGGCGACTAGCGGGGGGAAACGGGGAGCTGTTTTTT.

The CDR3 nucleotides are TGCGCCAGCAGCTTTCCAGACAATGAAAAACTGTTTTTT. This translates into CASSFPDNEKLFF. The gene calls are TRBV5-1 and TRBJ1-4; D unclear. The germline gives CDR1 SGHRS, CDR2 YFSETQ. The V and J ends lost 2 bases and 5 bases respectively, with 7 bases between them. CDR3 length: 13 residues.

CDR3 amino acids: CASRLGTSTDTQYF. The CDR3 bases are TGTGCCAGCCGACTGGGGACTAGCACAGATACGCAGTATTTT. The V gene is TRBV7-8, the J gene TRBJ2-3; D is possibly TRBD2 (6 bases). The V gene's germline CDR1 is SGHVS and CDR2 FQNEAQ. This CDR3 contains 14 residues. Trimming took off 8 bases at V and 0 bases at J, with 12 bases between the two ends.

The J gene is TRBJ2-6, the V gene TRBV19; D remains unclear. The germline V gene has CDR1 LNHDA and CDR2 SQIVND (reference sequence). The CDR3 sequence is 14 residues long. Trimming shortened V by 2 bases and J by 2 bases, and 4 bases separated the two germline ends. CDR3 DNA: TGTGCCAGTAGTATAAGGGCTGGGGCCAACGTCCTGACTTTC. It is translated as CASSIRAGANVLTF.